This T cell receptor (beta chain) stems from a study of T cells in Graves' hyperthyroidism and ophthalmopathy. Study details: Once the initial diagnosis was made, peripheral blood was obtained before any treatment.

Notes on the study in general: Ophthalmopathy onset followed model prediction by a median approximately 7 months. Among thyroid clonotypes expanded above 0.001, most also appeared in blood. By a 13 V-J model, ophthalmopathy was set apart from stable hyperthyroidism.

As to this clonotype: What it binds is not known.

TCR beta CDR3 regions were amplified from RNA. First-round RT-PCR of the TCR CDR3 relied on the HTBI primer set. TCRdb reprocessed the multiplex PCR reads via MiXCR and lists one record per CDR3 protein. Among 350,000 to 400,000 distinct CDR3 sequences listed, approximately 13% were seen once. The source of this sequence is a woman aged 60-70 years with Graves' hyperthyroidism. Input material: blood.

The CDR3 loop is CASRGDSGSLIAGGSYEQYF. The DNA for the CDR3 is TGTGCCAGCAGAGGGGACAGCGGATCCCTTATAGCGGGAGGCTCCTACGAGCAGTACTTC. J is TRBJ2-7 and V is TRBV6-1; 10 positions match TRBD2. J was trimmed by 0 bases and V by 6 bases; bases with no gene match: 20. The CDR3 is 20 amino acids. In germline, CDR1 is MNHNS, CDR2 SASEGT.